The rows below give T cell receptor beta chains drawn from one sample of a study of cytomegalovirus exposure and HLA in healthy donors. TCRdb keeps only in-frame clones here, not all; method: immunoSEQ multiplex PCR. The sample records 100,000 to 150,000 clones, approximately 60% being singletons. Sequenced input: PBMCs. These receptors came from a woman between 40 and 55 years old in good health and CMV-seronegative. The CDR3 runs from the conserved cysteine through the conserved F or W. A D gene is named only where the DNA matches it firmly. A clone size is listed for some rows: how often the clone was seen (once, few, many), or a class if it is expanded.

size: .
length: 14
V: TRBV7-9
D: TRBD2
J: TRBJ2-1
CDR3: CASSFSGGFDEQFF
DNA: TGTGCCAGCAGCTTCAGCGGGGGTTTCGATGAGCAGTTCTTC

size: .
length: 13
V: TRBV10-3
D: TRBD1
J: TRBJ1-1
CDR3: CAIGTGRNTEAFF
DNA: TGTGCCATAGGGACAGGTCGGAACACTGAAGCTTTCTTT

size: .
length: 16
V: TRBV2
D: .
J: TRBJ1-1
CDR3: CASRQELTGTDTEAFF
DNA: TGTGCCAGCAGGCAAGAGCTGACAGGCACGGACACTGAAGCTTTCTTT

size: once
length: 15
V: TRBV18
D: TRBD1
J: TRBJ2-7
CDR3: CASSPTTGGLAEQYF
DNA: TGTGCCAGCTCTCCGACGACAGGGGGCCTCGCCGAGCAGTACTTC

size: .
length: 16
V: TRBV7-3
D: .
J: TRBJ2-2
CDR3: CASSLTPLPRAGELFF
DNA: TGTGCCAGCAGCTTAACGCCCCTCCCCAGGGCCGGGGAGCTGTTTTTT

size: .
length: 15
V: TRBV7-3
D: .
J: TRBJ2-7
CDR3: CASSLEGAPLYEQYF
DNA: TGTGCCAGCAGCTTAGAAGGGGCCCCCCTATACGAGCAGTACTTC

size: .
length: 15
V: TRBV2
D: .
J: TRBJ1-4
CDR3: CASSEGTGTNEKLFF
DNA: TGTGCCAGCAGTGAGGGAACAGGAACTAATGAAAAACTGTTTTTT

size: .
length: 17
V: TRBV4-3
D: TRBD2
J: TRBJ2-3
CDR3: CASSQEAPGLEADTQYF
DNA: TGCGCCAGCAGCCAAGAAGCCCCGGGACTAGAGGCAGATACGCAGTATTTT

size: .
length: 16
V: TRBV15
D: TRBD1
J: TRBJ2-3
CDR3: CATSKRPKDRTDTQYF
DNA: TGTGCCACCAGCAAACGCCCAAAGGACAGGACAGATACGCAGTATTTT

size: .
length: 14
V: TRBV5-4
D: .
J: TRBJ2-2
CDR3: CASSGGASAGELFF
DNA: TGTGCCAGCAGCGGGGGGGCTTCGGCCGGGGAGCTGTTTTTT

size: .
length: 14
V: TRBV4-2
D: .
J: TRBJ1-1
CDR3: CASSQGFRNTEAFF
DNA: TGTGCCAGCAGCCAAGGTTTCAGGAACACTGAAGCTTTCTTT

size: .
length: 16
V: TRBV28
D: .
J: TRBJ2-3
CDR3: CASSPIGQTSTDTQYF
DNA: TGTGCCAGCAGTCCCATAGGACAGACTAGCACAGATACGCAGTATTTT

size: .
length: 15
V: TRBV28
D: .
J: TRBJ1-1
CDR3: CASSIRTDGKCIAFF
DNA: TGTGCCAGCAGTATCAGGACAGATGGGAAATGCATTGCTTTCTTT

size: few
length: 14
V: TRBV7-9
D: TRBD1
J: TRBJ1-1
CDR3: CASSLKTGGTEAFF
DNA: TGTGCCAGCAGCTTAAAGACAGGGGGCACTGAAGCTTTCTTT

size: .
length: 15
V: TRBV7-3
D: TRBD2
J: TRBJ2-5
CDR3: CASSLTSGVGETQYF
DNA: TGTGCCAGCAGCTTAACGAGCGGGGTCGGTGAGACCCAGTACTTC

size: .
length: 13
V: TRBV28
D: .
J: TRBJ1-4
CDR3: CASSFRTDEKLFF
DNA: TGTGCCAGCAGTTTCCGGACAGATGAAAAACTGTTTTTT

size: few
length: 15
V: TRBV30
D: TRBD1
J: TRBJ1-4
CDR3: CAWSLGTGGGEKLFF
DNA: TGTGCCTGGAGCCTAGGGACAGGGGGCGGTGAAAAACTGTTTTTT

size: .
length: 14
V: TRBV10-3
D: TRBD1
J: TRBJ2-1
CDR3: CAITGQGLNNEQFF
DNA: TGTGCCATCACCGGACAGGGGCTGAACAATGAGCAGTTCTTC

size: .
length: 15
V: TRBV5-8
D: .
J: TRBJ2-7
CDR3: CASSLGPESSYEQYF
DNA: TGTGCCAGCAGCCTGGGACCGGAGAGCTCCTACGAGCAGTACTTC

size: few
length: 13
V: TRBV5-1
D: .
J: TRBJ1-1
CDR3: CASSLREGRVAFF
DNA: TGCGCCAGCAGCTTGAGGGAGGGTCGAGTAGCTTTCTTT

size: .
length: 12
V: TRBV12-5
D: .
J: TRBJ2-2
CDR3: CASGFESGELFF
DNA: TGTGCTAGTGGTTTTGAGTCCGGGGAGCTGTTTTTT

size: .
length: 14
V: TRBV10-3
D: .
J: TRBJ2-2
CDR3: CAISEGVGIGELFF
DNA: TGTGCCATCAGTGAAGGGGTCGGAATTGGGGAGCTGTTTTTT

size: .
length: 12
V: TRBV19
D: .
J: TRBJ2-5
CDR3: CASGDSKETQYF
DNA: TGTGCCAGTGGAGACAGTAAAGAGACCCAGTACTTC

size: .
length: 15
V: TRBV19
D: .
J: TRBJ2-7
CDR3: CASSILGWGDYEQYF
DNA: TGTGCCAGTAGTATCCTGGGGTGGGGAGACTACGAGCAGTACTTC

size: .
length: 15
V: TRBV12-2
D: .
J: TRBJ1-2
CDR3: CASRLAPRGPYGYTF
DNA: TGTGCAAGTCGCTTAGCGCCCAGGGGTCCGTATGGCTACACCTTC

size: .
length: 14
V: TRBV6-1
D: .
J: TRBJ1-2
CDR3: CASSEGELGYGYTF
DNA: TGTGCCAGCAGTGAAGGCGAGCTTGGCTATGGCTACACCTTC

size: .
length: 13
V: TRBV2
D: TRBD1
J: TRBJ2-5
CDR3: CASSGQGQETQYF
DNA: TGTGCCAGCAGTGGACAGGGACAAGAGACCCAGTACTTC

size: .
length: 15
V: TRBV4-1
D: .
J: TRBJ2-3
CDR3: CASSEDSSSTDTQYF
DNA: TGCGCCAGCAGCGAGGACAGCTCAAGCACAGATACGCAGTATTTT

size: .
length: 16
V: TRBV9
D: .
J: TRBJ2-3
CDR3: CASSVGGVRGGDTQYF
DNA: TGTGCCAGCAGCGTAGGGGGGGTGAGGGGCGGGGATACGCAGTATTTT

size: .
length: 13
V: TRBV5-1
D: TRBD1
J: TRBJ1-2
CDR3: CASSLGQGGGYTF
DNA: TGCGCCAGCAGCTTGGGACAGGGAGGTGGCTACACCTTC

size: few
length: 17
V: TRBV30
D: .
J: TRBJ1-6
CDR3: CAWGAARTSSYNSPLHF
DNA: TGTGCCTGGGGGGCGGCTAGGACTAGCTCCTATAATTCACCCCTCCACTTT

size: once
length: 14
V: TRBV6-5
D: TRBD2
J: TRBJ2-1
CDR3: CASSYRRTRTEQFF
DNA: TGTGCCAGCAGTTATCGGAGGACTAGAACTGAGCAGTTCTTC

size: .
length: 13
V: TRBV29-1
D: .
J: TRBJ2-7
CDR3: CSGRQRNSYEQYF
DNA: TGCAGCGGACGACAGAGAAATTCCTACGAGCAGTACTTC

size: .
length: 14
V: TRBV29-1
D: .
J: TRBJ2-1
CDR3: CSVEDIRGGNEQFF
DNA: TGCAGCGTTGAAGATATCAGGGGTGGAAATGAGCAGTTCTTC

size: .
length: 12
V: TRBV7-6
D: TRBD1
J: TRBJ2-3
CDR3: CASSPDRGTQYF
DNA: TGTGCCAGCAGCCCCGACAGGGGTACGCAATATTTT

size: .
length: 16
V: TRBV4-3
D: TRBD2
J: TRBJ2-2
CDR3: CASSLGLAGGTGELFF
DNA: TGCGCCAGCAGCCTCGGACTAGCGGGGGGGACCGGGGAGCTGTTTTTT

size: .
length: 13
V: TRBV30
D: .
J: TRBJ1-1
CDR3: CAWSSRVNTEAFF
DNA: TGTGCCTGGAGTTCACGGGTGAACACTGAAGCTTTCTTT

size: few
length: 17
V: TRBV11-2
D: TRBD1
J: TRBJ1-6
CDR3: CASSSPPTGDPNSPLHF
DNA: TGTGCCAGCAGCTCGCCGCCAACAGGGGACCCGAATTCACCCCTCCACTTT

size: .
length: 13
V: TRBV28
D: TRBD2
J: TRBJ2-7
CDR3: CAGGLAGGHEQYF
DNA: TGTGCCGGAGGACTAGCGGGGGGACACGAGCAGTACTTC

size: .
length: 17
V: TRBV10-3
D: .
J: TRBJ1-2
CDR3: CAISESSSGGYPRGYTF
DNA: TGTGCCATCAGTGAGTCGAGTTCGGGGGGGTACCCTAGGGGCTACACCTTC